These 2 T cell receptor beta chains share one sample of origin, sequenced in a study of a mutant IDH1 vaccine in newly diagnosed glioma. Method: immunoSEQ multiplex PCR; TCRdb's copy keeps in-frame clones and lacks some. The repertoire holds about 92,000 clones, with roughly 80% as singletons. Time point described: baseline, week 1 (first vaccination visit). Sample treatment: pre-vaccination baseline after standard-of-care therapy. The source was PBMCs, collected from a glioma patient treated with radiotherapy, temozolomide or both. The source is a woman aged 45-65 years with glioma.

The chain joins TRBV19 to TRBJ2-3; tentatively, D is TRBD1 (5 bases). Germline loops: CDR1 LNHDA, CDR2 SQIVND (reference sequence). The CDR3 is made up of 14 amino acids. V was clipped by 3 bases and J by 0 bases, with 7 bases between them. The CDR3 loop is CASSIRGSTDTQYF. The DNA of the CDR3 is TGTGCCAGTAGTATTAGGGGAAGCACAGATACGCAGTATTTT.

The chain links TRBV15 to TRBJ1-2; the D gene is possibly TRBD1 (5 bases). CDR3 size: 13 residues. Trimming stripped 3 bases from V and 8 bases from J, with 13 bases between. The germline V gene encodes CDR1 LNHNV and CDR2 YYDKDF (reference sequence). The chain's CDR3 is CATSSASGGGYTF. The CDR3 nucleotides read TGTGCCACCAGCAGCGCCTCCGGGGGGGGCTACACCTTC. Full variable domain (outside the CDR3, taken from reference TRBV15 and TRBJ1-2): DAMVIQNPRYQVTQFGKPVTLSCSQTLNHNVMYWYQQKSSQAPKLLFHYYDKDFNNEADTPDNFQSRRPNTSFCFLDIRSPGLGDTAMYLCATSSASGGGYTFGSGTRLTVV.